This T cell receptor (beta chain) appears in the sequencing data of a study of blood T cell repertoires in COVID-19. Assay: immunoSEQ multiplex PCR; the TCRdb copy retains only in-frame clones and omits some. The sample has about 120,000 clones, approximately 85% seen once. Enrolment of Seattle patients took place during active infection, and they were followed longitudinally. This CDR3 region has 17 residues. CDR1 is SGHVS, CDR2 FNYEAQ, per germline. V lost 1 base, J lost 0 bases, and 15 bases lay in between. This receptor was identified in a woman aged 55-75 years with COVID-19, enrolled during active disease. Sample: peripheral blood. This chain uses TRBV7-6 with TRBJ1-1; no clear D gene. In DNA, the CDR3 is TGTGCCAGCAGCTTAGGGTTCACAGTAGAAATGAACACTGAAGCTTTCTTT. Translated: CASSLGFTVEMNTEAFF. The entire variable domain, with the rest obtained from reference TRBV7-6 and TRBJ1-1, is as follows: GAGVSQSPRYKVTKRGQDVALRCDPISGHVSLYWYRQALGQGPEFLTYFNYEAQQDKSGLPNDRFSAERPEGSISTLTIQRTEQRDSAMYRCASSLGFTVEMNTEAFFGQGTRLTVV.